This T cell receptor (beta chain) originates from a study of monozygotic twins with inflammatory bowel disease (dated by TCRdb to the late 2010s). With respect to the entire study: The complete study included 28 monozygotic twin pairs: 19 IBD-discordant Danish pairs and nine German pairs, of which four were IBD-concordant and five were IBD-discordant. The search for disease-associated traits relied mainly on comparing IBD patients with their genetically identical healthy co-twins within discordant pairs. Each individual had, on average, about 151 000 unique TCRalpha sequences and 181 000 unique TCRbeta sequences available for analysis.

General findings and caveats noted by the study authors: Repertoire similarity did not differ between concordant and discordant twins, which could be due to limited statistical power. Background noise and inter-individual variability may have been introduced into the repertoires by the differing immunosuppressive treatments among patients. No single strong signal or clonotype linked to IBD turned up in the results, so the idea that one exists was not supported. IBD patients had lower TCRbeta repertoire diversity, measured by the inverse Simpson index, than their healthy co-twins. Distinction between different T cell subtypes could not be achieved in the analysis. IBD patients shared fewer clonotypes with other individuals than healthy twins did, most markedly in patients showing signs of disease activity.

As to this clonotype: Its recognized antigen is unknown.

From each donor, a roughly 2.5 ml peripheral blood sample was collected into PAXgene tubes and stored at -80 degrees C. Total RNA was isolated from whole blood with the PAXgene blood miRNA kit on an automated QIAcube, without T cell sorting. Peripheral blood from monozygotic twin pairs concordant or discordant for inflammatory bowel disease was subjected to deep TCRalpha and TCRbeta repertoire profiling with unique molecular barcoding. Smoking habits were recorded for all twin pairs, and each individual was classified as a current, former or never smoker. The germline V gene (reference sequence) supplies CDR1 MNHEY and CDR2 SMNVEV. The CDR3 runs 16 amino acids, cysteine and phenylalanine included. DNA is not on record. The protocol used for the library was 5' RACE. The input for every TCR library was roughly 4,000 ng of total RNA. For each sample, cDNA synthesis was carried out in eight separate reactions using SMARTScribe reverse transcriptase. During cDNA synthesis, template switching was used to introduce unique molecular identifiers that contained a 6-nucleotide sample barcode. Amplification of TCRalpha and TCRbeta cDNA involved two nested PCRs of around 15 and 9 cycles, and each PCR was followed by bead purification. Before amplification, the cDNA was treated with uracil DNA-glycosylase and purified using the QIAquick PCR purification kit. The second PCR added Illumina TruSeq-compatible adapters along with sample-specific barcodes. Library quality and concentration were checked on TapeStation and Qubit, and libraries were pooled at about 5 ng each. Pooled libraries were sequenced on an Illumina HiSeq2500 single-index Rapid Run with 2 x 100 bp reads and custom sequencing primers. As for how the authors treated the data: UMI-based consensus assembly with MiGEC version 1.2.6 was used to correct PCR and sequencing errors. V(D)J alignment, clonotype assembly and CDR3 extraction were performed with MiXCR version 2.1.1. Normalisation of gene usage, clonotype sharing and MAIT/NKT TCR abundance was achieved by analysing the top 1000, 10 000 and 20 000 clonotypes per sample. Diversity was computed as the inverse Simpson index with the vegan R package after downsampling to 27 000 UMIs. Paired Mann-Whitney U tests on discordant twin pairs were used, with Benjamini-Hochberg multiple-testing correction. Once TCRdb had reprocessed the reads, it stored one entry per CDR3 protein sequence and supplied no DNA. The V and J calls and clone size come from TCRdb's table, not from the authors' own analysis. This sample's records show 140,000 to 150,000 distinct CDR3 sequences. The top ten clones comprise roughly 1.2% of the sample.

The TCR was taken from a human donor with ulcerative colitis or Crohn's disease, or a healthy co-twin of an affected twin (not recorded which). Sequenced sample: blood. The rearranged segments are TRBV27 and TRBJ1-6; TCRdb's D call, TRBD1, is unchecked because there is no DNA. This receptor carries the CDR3 CASSYETGTYNSPLHF.